Presented here are 22 T cell receptor beta chains from one specimen sequenced in a study of human T cells and chemical hapten exposure. Library preparation tagged each individual cDNA molecule with a unique molecular identifier. TCRdb re-called the reads with MiXCR, one entry per CDR3 protein. The sample holds about 120,000 distinct CDR3 sequences; over 7% are singletons and the top ten take just over 1.4%. Before extraction, the whole blood was not fractionated, and total RNA was taken from it. The specimen sequenced was whole blood. These TCRs come from a human donor in good health. Some clones in this sample may be carry-over from other donors' samples.

This clonotype was recorded at least ten times. The chain has TRBV12-3 or TRBV12-4 and TRBJ1-5; possibly TRBD1 for D (5 bases). Trimming pared 2 bases from V and 8 bases from J, leaving 16 bases between. CDR3 length equals 15 residues. The CDR3 DNA follows: TGTGCCAGCAGTTTATTAGGGGCGGCTTATAAGCCCCAGCATTTT. Its protein is CASSLLGAAYKPQHF.

This clonotype was observed many times. The J gene is TRBJ2-2, the V gene TRBV5-1, with D maybe TRBD1 (5 bases). Trimming stripped 0 bases from V and 2 bases from J, with 8 bases between. The CDR3 has 15 residues. In germline, CDR1 is SGHRS, CDR2 YFSETQ. CDR3 sequence (DNA): TGCGCCAGCAGCTTGGTTCAGGGTAACACCGGGGAGCTGTTTTTT. Protein product: CASSLVQGNTGELFF. Complete variable domain (other parts from reference TRBV5-1 and TRBJ2-2): KAGVTQTPRYLIKTRGQQVTLSCSPISGHRSVSWYQQTPGQGLQFLFEYFSETQRNKGNFPGRFSGRQFSNSRSEMNVSTLELGDSALYLCASSLVQGNTGELFFGEGSRLTVL.

V and J are TRBV18 and TRBJ2-2, with D possibly TRBD2 on 5 matching bases. CDR1 is KGHSH, CDR2 LQKENI, per germline. The CDR3 runs 17 residues. Trimming shortened V by 0 bases and J by 4 bases, and 15 bases separated the two germline ends. The CDR3: CASSPPNVPGSTGELFF. The DNA of the CDR3 is TGTGCCAGCTCACCACCAAATGTGCCGGGGAGCACCGGGGAGCTGTTTTTT.

The rearrangement uses TRBV29-1 and TRBJ2-1; TRBD2 agrees at 8 bases. The V and J ends lost 6 bases and 5 bases, in that order; junction bases with no gene match: 12. This CDR3 contains 15 residues. In germline, CDR1 is SQVTM, CDR2 ANQGSEA. CDR3: CSVPDSGKVNNEQFF. In DNA form, the CDR3 reads TGCAGCGTCCCCGATAGCGGGAAGGTGAACAATGAGCAGTTCTTC.

This clonotype turned up a few times. The V and J genes are TRBV14 and TRBJ2-1, with 13 bases fitting TRBD2. The CDR3 is made up of 15 amino acids. Germline CDR1 and CDR2: SGHDN and FVKESK. J lost 7 bases, V lost 1 base, and 1 base had no gene match. CDR3: CASSQGTSGRNEQFF. Here the CDR3 DNA reads TGTGCCAGCAGCCAAGGGACTAGCGGGAGAAATGAGCAGTTCTTC.

The chain carries TRBV27 and TRBJ1-6; possible D gene TRBD1, 5 bases. V was pared by 8 bases and J by 5 bases, with 13 bases between. CDR3 length equals 14 residues. CDR1 MNHEY and CDR2 SMNVEV come from the germline V gene (reference sequence). CDR3 sequence reads: CASHPPGNNSPLHF. CDR3 DNA: TGTGCCAGCCATCCGCCAGGGAATAATTCACCCCTCCACTTT.

In nucleotides, the CDR3 is TGTGCCAGCAGCCGAGTCAACAGGGGGAACACTGAAGCTTTCTTT. It codes for CASSRVNRGNTEAFF. This chain joins TRBV14 and TRBJ1-1; 7 bases match TRBD1. Trimming at V came to 4 bases and at J to 1 base, leaving 6 bases not matched to a gene. The CDR3 contains 15 residues. Per the germline V gene, CDR1 is SGHDN and CDR2 is FVKESK. Filled out from reference TRBV14 and TRBJ1-1, the complete variable domain reads EAGVTQFPSHSVIEKGQTVTLRCDPISGHDNLYWYRRVMGKEIKFLLHFVKESKQDESGMPNNRFLAERTGGTYSTLKVQPAELEDSGVYFCASSRVNRGNTEAFFGQGTRLTVV.

V and J are TRBV3-1 and TRBJ2-3; 14 nucleotides line up with TRBD2. With V trimmed by 0 bases and J by 6 bases, 5 bases remained unmatched. The CDR3 runs 17 residues. The germline CDR1 and CDR2 sequences are LGHDT and YNNKEL (reference sequence). The CDR3 DNA follows: TGTGCCAGCAGCCAAGATCAGGGACTAGCGGGAGCTGATACGCAGTATTTT. Amino acid sequence: CASSQDQGLAGADTQYF.

This rearrangement joins TRBV4-1 to TRBJ2-7; possible D gene TRBD2, 6 bases. There are 16 residues in the CDR3. Trimming removed 0 bases at V and 1 base at J, with 13 bases between. Germline V CDR1 and CDR2: MGHRA, YSYEKL. CDR3 sequence: CASSQEEGWGSYEQYF. In DNA form, the CDR3 reads TGCGCCAGCAGCCAAGAGGAGGGTTGGGGATCCTACGAGCAGTACTTC.

At least ten counts were recorded for this clonotype. The gene calls are TRBV10-3 and TRBJ1-2; 7 bases are a match to TRBD1. CDR1 is ENHRY and CDR2 is SYGVKD in the germline V gene. The CDR3 extends over 14 amino acids. With 10 bases clipped from V and 3 bases from J, the junction kept 11 bases outside the gene matches. The CDR3 reads CATRDRLTDYGYTF. Written as DNA, the CDR3 is TGTGCCACTAGGGACAGATTGACCGACTATGGCTACACCTTC.

Comments on this clonotype: This clone may be a read error of a much larger clone one base away. This chain links TRBV4-3 with TRBJ1-1; D not certain. The germline CDR1 and CDR2 sequences are LGHNA and YSLEER. The CDR3 loop spans 13 amino acids. Trimming cost V 2 bases and J 7 bases, with 11 bases left between them. The CDR3 DNA is TGCGCCAGCAGCCAAACACGAGCCCGTGAAGCTTTCTTT. Its translation: CASSQTRAREAFF.

This clonotype was seen a few times. The gene calls are TRBV27 and TRBJ2-1; possible D gene TRBD2, 5 bases. The V gene's germline CDR1 is MNHEY and CDR2 SMNVEV (reference sequence). The V end was cut by 6 bases, the J end by 5 bases, with 14 bases between. The CDR3 has 14 amino acids. The CDR3 loop reads CASSLAGSHNEQFF. The CDR3 nucleotides are TGTGCCAGCAGCCTTGCGGGTAGCCACAATGAGCAGTTCTTC.

The CDR3 bases are TGTGCCACCAGCAGAGATGGGGACCACTACGAGCAGTACTTC. Translation gives CATSRDGDHYEQYF. This chain connects TRBV15 to TRBJ2-7; D might be TRBD1 or TRBD2, each matching 5 bases. Germline V gene data show CDR1 as LNHNV and CDR2 as YYDKDF (reference sequence). CDR3 size: 14 residues. The V end was cut by 0 bases, the J end by 3 bases, with 9 bases between.

This chain joins TRBV7-9 and TRBJ2-4; 7 positions agree with TRBD2. The germline V gene has CDR1 SEHNR and CDR2 FQNEAQ (reference sequence). With 0 bases clipped from V and 4 bases from J, the junction kept 9 bases outside the gene matches. This CDR3 contains 17 residues. Here the CDR3 reads CASSLAESGASKNIQYF. CDR3 sequence (DNA): TGTGCCAGCAGCTTAGCGGAGAGCGGGGCCTCAAAAAACATTCAGTACTTC.

V usage is TRBV5-1 and J usage is TRBJ1-2; TRBD1 aligns across 8 bases. From germline, CDR1 is SGHRS and CDR2 YFSETQ. The CDR3 runs to 15 residues. J was trimmed by 6 bases and V by 4 bases; bases with no gene match: 11. The CDR3 region is CASSLPQGQAHGYTF. Written as DNA, the CDR3 is TGCGCCAGCAGCCTCCCCCAGGGACAGGCGCATGGCTACACCTTC.

The table lists this clonotype with many counts. This sequence joins TRBV27 and TRBJ1-3; tentative D call: TRBD1 (5 bases). Trimming shortened V by 3 bases and J by 4 bases, and 13 bases separated the two germline ends. Germline assignment: CDR1 MNHEY and CDR2 SMNVEV (reference sequence). This CDR3 comprises 15 residues. For the CDR3, the DNA is TGTGCCAGCAGTTTGAAGGGGTGGTCCGGAAACACCATATATTTT. This translates into CASSLKGWSGNTIYF.

This clonotype was seen many times. This chain uses TRBV7-9 with TRBJ1-5, with D maybe TRBD1 (6 bases). The germline V and J ends were trimmed by 1 base and 6 bases, with 7 bases remaining between them. This CDR3 has 13 amino acids. Germline CDR1 and CDR2: SEHNR and FQNEAQ (reference sequence). The DNA for the CDR3 is TGTGCCAGCAGCTTAGGGGGGGCTCAGCCCCAGCATTTT. It is translated as CASSLGGAQPQHF.

The chain joins TRBV20-1 to TRBJ2-7, with D hard to call. The CDR3 length is 12 residues. Germline V gives CDR1 DFQATT, CDR2 SNEGSKA (reference sequence). With 2 bases removed from V and 2 bases from J, the gap between germline ends came to 7 bases. CDR3 coding DNA: TGCAGTGCTAGAAGGAAGACCTACGAGCAGTACTTC. Translation: CSARRKTYEQYF.

This clonotype came up a few times. The chain joins TRBV11-2 to TRBJ2-3; 8 bases agree with TRBD2. The germline CDR1 and CDR2 sequences are SGHAT and FQNNGV. V lost 7 bases to trimming and J lost 0 bases; unmatched junction nucleotides: 6. The CDR3 spans 15 residues. In DNA form, the CDR3 reads TGTGCCAGCACCATAGCGGGATCTAGCACAGATACGCAGTATTTT. The encoded protein is CASTIAGSSTDTQYF.

This clonotype was counted many times. The CDR3 is CASARGLSYEQYF. The CDR3 DNA follows: TGTGCCAGTGCTAGGGGGCTGAGTTACGAGCAGTACTTC. The chain joins TRBV19 to TRBJ2-7; 7 bases line up with TRBD1. Trimming removed 8 bases from V and 4 bases from J; junction bases left unmatched: 8. The length of the CDR3 is 13 residues. Per germline, CDR1 LNHDA and CDR2 SQIVND (reference sequence).

This clonotype came up a few times. V usage is TRBV20-1 and J usage is TRBJ1-1; no definite D call. V was shortened by 1 base and J by 5 bases, with 14 bases between the two germline ends. Germline values: CDR1 DFQATT, CDR2 SNEGSKA (reference sequence). The length of the CDR3 is 14 residues. Here the CDR3 DNA reads TGCAGTGCTAGAGCTGCAGGTTTGTGGACTGAAGCTTTCTTT. Protein sequence: CSARAAGLWTEAFF.

At least ten counts were recorded for this clonotype. The chain joins TRBV20-1 to TRBJ2-1; TRBD2 is a possible D gene (6 bases). V was trimmed by 0 bases and J by 9 bases, leaving 12 bases between them. This CDR3 is built from 13 residues. Germline CDR1 reads DFQATT; CDR2 reads SNEGSKA (reference sequence). The CDR3 sequence is CSARETSIAEQFF. The DNA for the CDR3 is TGCAGTGCTAGAGAGACTAGTATTGCTGAGCAGTTCTTC.